The 22 T cell receptor beta chains presented below share a single source sample, sequenced in a study of monozygotic twins with inflammatory bowel disease. Reanalyzing the 5' RACE reads, TCRdb keeps one entry per CDR3 protein, without DNA. Reported are around 370,000 distinct CDR3 sequences; the ten largest clones contain around 2.6%. The material sequenced was blood. The receptors come from a human donor with ulcerative colitis or Crohn's disease, or a healthy co-twin of an affected twin (not recorded which).

This chain joins TRBV6-1 and TRBJ1-5. CDR1 MNHNS and CDR2 SASEGT come from the germline V gene. This CDR3 is built from 15 residues. The CDR3 is CASSEFTASNQPQHF.

The chain joins TRBV7-9 to TRBJ2-5. CDR3 size: 14 residues. Per the germline V gene, CDR1 is SEHNR and CDR2 is FQNEAQ (reference sequence). CDR3 amino acids: CASSPMFREETQYF.

CDR3 in amino acids: CASRWTDATNEKLFF. This chain joins TRBV4-2 and TRBJ1-4. The CDR3 loop spans 15 amino acids. Germline V gene lookup returns CDR1 LGHNA and CDR2 YNFKEQ.

J is TRBJ2-3 and V is TRBV30; TCRdb reports TRBD1, a call that lacks DNA to check it against. The germline V gene has CDR1 GTSNPN and CDR2 SVGIG (reference sequence). This CDR3 has 13 amino acids. The CDR3 reads CAWSLVGADTQYF.

CDR3 residues: CASKANYYEQYF. The chain combines TRBV6-2 or TRBV6-3 with TRBJ2-7. From germline, CDR1 is MNHEY and CDR2 SVGEGT. The CDR3 length is 12 residues.

This sequence joins TRBV7-6 and TRBJ2-7. The CDR3 is made up of 15 amino acids. Germline values: CDR1 SGHVS, CDR2 FNYEAQ. The CDR3 protein is CASSLAGSGSYEQYF.

The V and J genes are TRBV20-1 and TRBJ1-6; the TCRdb call, TRBD1, lacks DNA for checking. The CDR3 extends over 15 amino acids. Per germline, CDR1 DFQATT and CDR2 SNEGSKA (reference sequence). The chain's CDR3 is CSARAPQGDNSPLHF.

The chain recombines TRBV7-2 with TRBJ2-3; the TCRdb D gene call, TRBD1, has no DNA to confirm it. Germline assignment: CDR1 SGHTA and CDR2 FQGNSA. The CDR3 is made up of 15 amino acids. The CDR3 protein is CASSLGGPRTDTQYF.

V usage is TRBV4-3 and J usage is TRBJ1-2; TCRdb proposes TRBD1, but this gene call is untestable without DNA. Germline CDR1 is LGHNA and CDR2 is YSLEER. CDR3 length equals 17 residues. The CDR3 reads CASSQDLETGLGYGYTF.

The CDR3 spells CASSLARTAGASQHFDTDTQYF. This sequence joins TRBV5-1 and TRBJ2-3; there is no DNA to check the TCRdb D call of TRBD2. The length of the CDR3 is 22 residues. From germline, CDR1 is SGHRS and CDR2 YFSETQ.

The chain is built from TRBV10-3 and TRBJ2-5; TCRdb outputs TRBD1, but without DNA this stays unchecked. CDR1 ENHRY and CDR2 SYGVKD come from the germline V gene. The CDR3 totals 14 residues. CDR3 region: CAISEPSGVETQYF.

The CDR3 spells CASSVGTSGGPYEQYF. V and J are TRBV9 and TRBJ2-7; TCRdb calls TRBD2, which cannot be checked without DNA. The CDR3 length is 16 residues. Germline lookup yields CDR1 SGDLS and CDR2 YYNGEE.

This chain joins TRBV5-1 and TRBJ1-3. Germline V CDR1 and CDR2: SGHRS, YFSETQ. The CDR3 is 14 amino acids. The CDR3 protein is CASSPRTSGNTIYF.

The chain couples TRBV12-3 or TRBV12-4 to TRBJ2-1; TCRdb outputs TRBD2, but without DNA this stays unchecked. The CDR3 sequence is 17 residues long. The CDR3 is CASSPQGLAGGPREQFF.

The gene calls are TRBV11-2 and TRBJ2-3; TCRdb outputs TRBD2, but without DNA this stays unchecked. Germline V gene sequence: CDR1 SGHAT, CDR2 FQNNGV. The CDR3 contains 17 residues. CDR3 sequence: CASSPRSAGGLLDTQYF.

The V call is TRBV5-1, the J call TRBJ2-3; TCRdb proposes TRBD2, but this gene call is untestable without DNA. CDR1 and CDR2 from the germline V gene are SGHRS and YFSETQ. The CDR3 length is 16 residues. CDR3 in amino acids: CASSGTSGRYTDTQYF.

The chain uses TRBV13 and TRBJ2-7; the TRBD1 assignment by TCRdb is unverifiable without DNA. Germline lookup yields CDR1 PRHDT and CDR2 FYEKMQ (reference sequence). The CDR3 consists of 15 residues. CDR3 sequence reads: CASSHPGQGYYEQYF.

This chain links TRBV5-1 with TRBJ1-2. CDR1 is SGHRS and CDR2 is YFSETQ in the germline V gene. This CDR3 contains 14 residues. CDR3 loop: CASSLVGVNYGYTF.

This rearrangement joins TRBV12-3 or TRBV12-4 to TRBJ1-5; there is no DNA to check the TCRdb D call of TRBD1. The CDR3 extends over 15 amino acids. This chain's CDR3 is CASRLNRGDNQPQHF.

This chain uses TRBV20-1 with TRBJ2-1. Germline assignment: CDR1 DFQATT and CDR2 SNEGSKA (reference sequence). The CDR3 spans 15 residues. CDR3 sequence: CSATEDWRISNEQFF.

The chain links TRBV11-3 to TRBJ2-7. The CDR3 consists of 13 residues. The germline V gene encodes CDR1 SGHNT and CDR2 YENEEA. The chain's CDR3 is CASSLKATYEQYF.

The chain uses TRBV5-1 and TRBJ2-1; TCRdb outputs TRBD1, but without DNA this stays unchecked. The CDR3 is made up of 15 amino acids. From germline, CDR1 is SGHRS and CDR2 YFSETQ. Here the CDR3 reads CASRGRDRGFSEQFF.